The 23 T cell receptor beta chains in this list originate from one sample, sequenced in a study of long-term antiretroviral therapy in people with HIV. With survey level as its setting, the immunoSEQ assay was v3.0. Measured with immunoSEQ multiplex PCR; TCRdb has only the in-frame clones, and not every one. Here the sample spans approximately 18,000 clones, 75% to 90% being singletons. Sequences were derived from unsorted PBMCs, sampled 0.2 years after starting antiretroviral therapy. These receptors were collected from a woman between 40 and 50 years old with HIV.

This clone was observed a handful of times. V is TRBV28 and J is TRBJ1-6, with D perhaps matching TRBD1 (6 bases). The germline V gene encodes CDR1 MDHEN and CDR2 SYDVKM. The ends were cut back, 5 bases at V and 9 bases at J, with 17 bases in the middle. This CDR3 is built from 15 residues. CDR3 coding DNA: TGTGCCAGCAGTCCCCAGGGACACAGCGGTTCACCCCTCCACTTT. It yields the protein CASSPQGHSGSPLHF.

The V gene is TRBV25-1, the J gene TRBJ1-5; D call uncertain. The CDR3 has 12 amino acids. V lost 5 bases, J lost 7 bases, and 9 bases lay in between. Germline V lookup: CDR1 MGHDK, CDR2 SYGVNS. CDR3 sequence: CASSFGGQPQHF. CDR3 nucleotides: TGTGCCAGCAGTTTCGGAGGCCAGCCCCAGCATTTT.

The chain recombines TRBV6-5 with TRBJ2-7; D is possibly TRBD1 (6 bases). Trimming stripped 5 bases from V and 7 bases from J, with 21 bases between. The germline V gene has CDR1 MNHEY and CDR2 SVGAGI. The CDR3 totals 15 residues. CDR3 sequence (DNA): TGTGCCAGCAGTCGCTCCGGGACACAGCTAATGGAGCAGTACTTC. This sequence encodes CASSRSGTQLMEQYF.

This sequence joins TRBV18 and TRBJ1-2; no clear D gene. The CDR3 runs to 13 residues. V was pared by 2 bases and J by 4 bases, with 8 bases between. CDR1 and CDR2 (germline): KGHSH, LQKENI. CDR3 DNA sequence: TGTGCCAGCTCACCAGGGGAGGGCTATGGCTACACCTTC. Amino acid sequence: CASSPGEGYGYTF.

The rearrangement uses TRBV6-5 and TRBJ2-7, with TRBD1 matching over 9 bases. The germline V gene has CDR1 MNHEY and CDR2 SVGAGI. V gave up 6 bases and J gave up 1 base; unmatched junction bases: 4. This CDR3 contains 14 residues. The CDR3 spells CASRTGTGSYEQYF. In nucleotides, the CDR3 is TGTGCCAGCAGAACCGGGACAGGGTCCTACGAGCAGTACTTC.

J is TRBJ1-2 and V is TRBV30; no definite D call. V was cut by 1 base and J by 3 bases, with 12 bases left in between. Germline CDR1 GTSNPN, CDR2 SVGIG (reference sequence). This CDR3 spans 14 amino acids. CDR3 region: CAWSGRHTDYGYTF. CDR3 DNA sequence: TGTGCCTGGAGTGGACGTCATACGGACTATGGCTACACCTTC.

The CDR3 is CASSYTSGGKLFF. DNA for the CDR3: TGTGCCAGCAGTTACACGTCCGGGGGAAAACTGTTTTTT. This chain links TRBV6-5 with TRBJ1-4; maybe TRBD1 (5 bases). V lost 2 bases and J 10 bases, leaving 11 bases between the germline ends. Germline V gene lookup returns CDR1 MNHEY and CDR2 SVGAGI. The CDR3 runs 13 residues.

The CDR3 nucleotides are TGTGCCAGCAGCGGTGACAGTCCCTACGAGCAGTACTTC. This encodes CASSGDSPYEQYF. The chain recombines TRBV11-1 with TRBJ2-7; a weak D match, TRBD1 (5 bases). This CDR3 has 13 amino acids. V was pared by 5 bases and J by 2 bases, with 10 bases between. Germline V CDR1 and CDR2: SGHAT, FQDESV (reference sequence).

This clone was found once. This chain connects TRBV18 to TRBJ1-1; D remains unclear. This CDR3 is 13 amino acids long. Germline lookup yields CDR1 KGHSH and CDR2 LQKENI. Deletions cut 0 bases from V and 8 bases from J, with 10 bases between. The CDR3 spells CASSPPNSPEAFF. The CDR3 bases are TGTGCCAGCTCACCACCTAATAGCCCCGAAGCTTTCTTT. Based on the CDR3 plus reference TRBV18 and TRBJ1-1, the full variable domain is NAGVMQNPRHLVRRRGQEARLRCSPMKGHSHVYWYRQLPEEGLKFMVYLQKENIIDESGMPKERFSAEFPKEGPSILRIQQVVRGDSAAYFCASSPPNSPEAFFGQGTRLTVV.

The rearrangement joins TRBV19 to TRBJ1-4; a possible D gene is TRBD1 (5 bases). V was trimmed by 5 bases and J by 7 bases, leaving 17 bases between them. Germline CDR1 is LNHDA and CDR2 is SQIVND (reference sequence). The CDR3 consists of 15 residues. The CDR3 reads CASSFRDGSAEKLFF. The CDR3 DNA follows: TGTGCCAGTAGTTTCCGGGACGGCAGTGCTGAAAAACTGTTTTTT.

The chain employs TRBV19 and TRBJ1-5, with a weak D call TRBD1 (6 bases). From germline, CDR1 is LNHDA and CDR2 SQIVND (reference sequence). The CDR3 contains 14 residues. Trimming removed 6 bases from V and 7 bases from J, with 16 bases in between. CDR3 residues: CASSRTGTRQPQHF. The DNA of the CDR3 is TGTGCCAGTAGCCGAACAGGGACACGGCAGCCCCAGCATTTT.

The J gene is TRBJ1-2, the V gene TRBV7-2; TRBD1 matches 7 bases. The J segment lost 5 bases and the V segment lost 4 bases, leaving 4 bases of the junction unmatched. Germline V gene lookup returns CDR1 SGHTA and CDR2 FQGNSA. This CDR3 spans 13 amino acids. The DNA of the CDR3 is TGTGCCAGCAGCTCAGGACAGGATTATGGCTACACCTTC. Translation gives CASSSGQDYGYTF.

CDR3 amino acids: CAWSSRVGDEQYF. CDR3 nucleotides: TGTGCCTGGAGTAGTAGGGTCGGAGACGAGCAGTACTTC. The chain couples TRBV30 to TRBJ2-7; no firm D call. Germline assignment: CDR1 GTSNPN and CDR2 SVGIG (reference sequence). The CDR3 spans 13 residues. The V gene lost 2 bases and the J gene lost 5 bases, with 13 bases spanning the gap.

The chain links TRBV6-1 to TRBJ2-7; 9 nucleotides align to TRBD1. After removal of 1 base from V and 4 bases from J, the junction contained 8 bases not matched to a gene. CDR1 is MNHNS and CDR2 is SASEGT in the germline V gene. The CDR3 sequence is 16 residues long. The CDR3 DNA reads TGTGCCAGCAGTGAAGTTCAGGGACAGGGCCAATACGAGCAGTACTTC. It encodes CASSEVQGQGQYEQYF.

The rearrangement uses TRBV7-8 and TRBJ2-1, with 11 positions matching TRBD1. After removal of 5 bases from V and 0 bases from J, the junction contained 9 bases not matched to a gene. The germline gives CDR1 SGHVS, CDR2 FQNEAQ. There are 18 residues in the CDR3. CDR3 in amino acids: CASSDLTGTGGSYNEQFF. CDR3 DNA sequence: TGTGCCAGCAGCGATCTTACCGGGACAGGGGGCTCCTACAATGAGCAGTTCTTC.

The chain is built from TRBV18 and TRBJ2-7; tentatively, D is TRBD1 (5 bases). The CDR3 loop spans 14 amino acids. Germline V CDR1 and CDR2: KGHSH, LQKENI. Trimming took 6 bases from V and 4 from J, leaving 16 bases between them. The CDR3 bases are TGTGCCAGCTCCCCCCAGGGCAGCATTTACGAGCAGTACTTC. It specifies CASSPQGSIYEQYF.

The genes are TRBV7-9 and TRBJ2-1; 7 bases agree with TRBD2. Germline V gene data show CDR1 as SEHNR and CDR2 as FQNEAQ (reference sequence). CDR3 length equals 13 residues. J was trimmed by 7 bases and V by 4 bases; bases with no gene match: 4. The CDR3 sequence is CASSSILANEQFF. As DNA, the CDR3 is TGTGCCAGCAGCTCAATACTAGCGAATGAGCAGTTCTTC.

The genes are TRBV2 and TRBJ2-7; TRBD2 aligns across 12 bases. CDR3 size: 15 residues. Germline V lookup: CDR1 SNHLY, CDR2 FYNNEI. V was pared by 6 bases and J by 0 bases, with 3 bases of the junction left unmatched. CDR3 loop: CASRPSGGASYEQYF. The CDR3 region has the DNA TGTGCCAGCAGGCCTAGCGGGGGGGCCTCCTACGAGCAGTACTTC.

This clone is medium-sized within its sample. The CDR3 nucleotides read TGTGCCAGCAGCCAAGCCGAGCCCCCAGATACGCAGTATTTT. Amino acid sequence: CASSQAEPPDTQYF. The chain has TRBV14 and TRBJ2-3; D remains unclear. This CDR3 comprises 14 residues. Looked up from germline, CDR1 is SGHDN and CDR2 is FVKESK. The V end was cut by 1 base, the J end by 4 bases, with 9 bases between.

By share, this clone counts as medium-sized. The chain couples TRBV19 to TRBJ1-5; possibly TRBD1 for D (5 bases). The CDR3 has 13 amino acids. The germline V and J ends were trimmed by 5 bases and 9 bases, with 14 bases remaining between them. Germline values: CDR1 LNHDA, CDR2 SQIVND (reference sequence). The CDR3 is CASSGTHNGPQHF. The CDR3 DNA reads as TGTGCCAGTAGTGGGACCCACAACGGGCCCCAGCATTTT.

The CDR3 DNA reads TGTGCCAGCAGCCCAAGGACAGCTAACTATGGCTACACCTTC. It is translated as CASSPRTANYGYTF. The J gene is TRBJ1-2, the V gene TRBV4-2; D is possibly TRBD1 (6 bases). The CDR3 loop spans 14 amino acids. Germline V gives CDR1 LGHNA, CDR2 YNFKEQ. V was cut by 4 bases and J by 0 bases, with 9 bases left in between.

The chain uses TRBV7-8 and TRBJ2-2; D gene unclear. The V end was cut by 1 base, the J end by 5 bases, with 2 bases between. The CDR3 is 12 amino acids. CDR1 is SGHVS and CDR2 is FQNEAQ in the germline V gene. CDR3 nucleotide sequence: TGTGCCAGCAGCTTAGGAACCGGGGAGCTGTTTTTT. Its protein product is CASSLGTGELFF.

V and J are TRBV6-5 and TRBJ1-4, with unresolved D. Deletions cut 8 bases from V and 4 bases from J, with 11 bases between. Germline CDR1 is MNHEY and CDR2 is SVGAGI. This CDR3 has 13 amino acids. This chain's CDR3 is CASQARGNEKLFF. DNA of the CDR3: TGTGCCAGCCAAGCCCGGGGTAATGAAAAACTGTTTTTT.